The 19 T cell receptor beta chains below all came from one sample that was sequenced in a study of blood T cell repertoires in COVID-19. Method: immunoSEQ multiplex PCR; TCRdb's copy keeps in-frame clones and lacks some. The sample yields 250,000 to 300,000 clones, roughly 80% seen once. Sequenced input: PBMCs or T cells enriched from blood (not recorded which). Every receptor here comes from a man in his forties or fifties who had recovered from COVID-19.

This chain connects TRBV14 to TRBJ2-5; D remains unclear. The CDR3 runs 14 residues. The germline V and J ends were trimmed by 0 bases and 2 bases, with 7 bases remaining between them. CDR1 SGHDN and CDR2 FVKESK come from the germline V gene. CDR3 sequence (DNA): TGTGCCAGCAGCCAAGACCCCGGGCAAGAGACCCAGTACTTC. This encodes CASSQDPGQETQYF.

The gene calls are TRBV5-1 and TRBJ2-5; 9 nucleotides match TRBD1. CDR3 length equals 15 residues. V shed 3 bases and J 4 bases; nucleotides not matched to a gene: 7. Germline V gives CDR1 SGHRS, CDR2 YFSETQ. The CDR3 DNA reads TGCGCCAGCAGCTCTCCGGGACAGGGAGGAGAGACCCAGTACTTC. The encoded protein is CASSSPGQGGETQYF. Together with reference TRBV5-1 and TRBJ2-5, the CDR3 gives the full variable domain: KAGVTQTPRYLIKTRGQQVTLSCSPISGHRSVSWYQQTPGQGLQFLFEYFSETQRNKGNFPGRFSGRQFSNSRSEMNVSTLELGDSALYLCASSSPGQGGETQYFGPGTRLLVL.

The rearrangement links TRBV7-8 to TRBJ2-1; 11 nucleotides align to TRBD2. The length of the CDR3 is 15 residues. V was clipped by 5 bases and J by 5 bases; unmatched bases: 5. Germline CDR1 SGHVS, CDR2 FQNEAQ. The DNA of the CDR3 is TGTGCCAGCAGCCAGACTAGCGGGGAGCACAATGAGCAGTTCTTC. As protein: CASSQTSGEHNEQFF.

The chain is built from TRBV2 and TRBJ2-1, with D possibly being TRBD2 (5 bases). The CDR3 length is 13 residues. Trimming cost V 7 bases and J 6 bases, with 13 bases left between them. Per germline, CDR1 SNHLY and CDR2 FYNNEI. CDR3 bases: TGTGCCAGCAATCAGGAGGTGAGCAATGAGCAGTTCTTC. Residues: CASNQEVSNEQFF.

J is TRBJ2-7 and V is TRBV19; tentative D call: TRBD2 (6 bases). In germline, CDR1 is LNHDA, CDR2 SQIVND (reference sequence). The V gene lost 6 bases and the J gene lost 3 bases, with 18 bases spanning the gap. This CDR3 spans 15 amino acids. The CDR3 reads CASRYAGRVDYEQYF. In nucleotides, the CDR3 is TGTGCCAGTAGGTACGCGGGAAGGGTGGACTACGAGCAGTACTTC. Supplemented by reference TRBV19 and TRBJ2-7, the full variable domain reads DGGITQSPKYLFRKEGQNVTLSCEQNLNHDAMYWYRQDPGQGLRLIYYSQIVNDFQKGDIAEGYSVSREKKESFPLTVTSAQKNPTAFYLCASRYAGRVDYEQYFGPGTRLTVT.

This clone appeared a single time. The rearrangement links TRBV19 to TRBJ2-7; weak D call: TRBD1 (6 bases). V shed 8 bases and J shed 1 base, with 15 bases lying between them. CDR1 is LNHDA and CDR2 is SQIVND in the germline V gene (reference sequence). The CDR3 has 14 amino acids. The DNA for the CDR3 is TGTGCCAGTCAGGGGACGGGTGGATCCTACGAGCAGTACTTC. It yields the protein CASQGTGGSYEQYF.

This chain connects TRBV15 to TRBJ2-7, with D perhaps matching TRBD2 (5 bases). The CDR3 has 14 residues. Germline CDR1 is LNHNV and CDR2 is YYDKDF (reference sequence). Trimming took off 6 bases at V and 1 base at J, with 13 bases between the two ends. The CDR3 sequence is CATRAAGGSYEQYF. The CDR3 DNA is TGTGCCACCAGAGCCGCGGGCGGTTCCTACGAGCAGTACTTC.

This clone came up a few times. This chain joins TRBV11-2 and TRBJ1-2; unclear D gene. The CDR3 has 12 residues. Trimming took 2 bases from V and 8 from J, leaving 9 bases between them. Germline V gene data show CDR1 as SGHAT and CDR2 as FQNNGV. The CDR3 loop reads CASSLIGEGYTF. CDR3 sequence (DNA): TGTGCCAGCAGCTTAATCGGGGAGGGCTACACCTTC. Full variable domain (rest looked up from reference TRBV11-2 and TRBJ1-2): EAGVAQSPRYKIIEKRQSVAFWCNPISGHATLYWYQQILGQGPKLLIQFQNNGVVDDSQLPKDRFSAERLKGVDSTLKIQPAKLEDSAVYLCASSLIGEGYTFGSGTRLTVV.

The rearrangement joins TRBV3-1 (or the pseudogene TRBV3-2) to TRBJ1-1; weak D call: TRBD1 (6 bases). The CDR3 is 14 amino acids. The V gene lost 4 bases and the J gene lost 4 bases, with 13 bases spanning the gap. Germline V CDR1 and CDR2: LGHDT, YNNKEL (reference sequence). The CDR3: CASSLRQVVTEAFF. The DNA for the CDR3 is TGTGCCAGCAGCCTCCGACAGGTGGTCACTGAAGCTTTCTTT.

The rearrangement joins TRBV10-3 to TRBJ2-1; 9 bases align to TRBD1. The CDR3 spans 12 residues. Germline V gene data show CDR1 as ENHRY and CDR2 as SYGVKD. V trimming: 10 bases; J trimming: 6 bases; junction bases outside the gene matches: 4. In DNA form, the CDR3 reads TGTGCCACCGTGACAGGGGGCAATGAGCAGTTCTTC. Amino acids: CATVTGGNEQFF.

The chain uses TRBV2 and TRBJ1-3; D is unresolved. The CDR3 has 14 amino acids. Trimming stripped 7 bases from V and 4 bases from J, with 14 bases between. CDR1 is SNHLY and CDR2 is FYNNEI in the germline V gene. The CDR3 here is CASNLDSLGNTIYF. In DNA form, the CDR3 reads TGTGCCAGCAACCTCGATAGTCTGGGAAACACCATATATTTT.

V and J are TRBV2 and TRBJ2-1; 9 bases map to TRBD2. The junction had 7 bases not matched to a gene; V was cut back by 6 bases and J by 4 bases. Germline V gives CDR1 SNHLY, CDR2 FYNNEI. The CDR3 runs 15 residues. CDR3 bases: TGTGCCAGCAGACAACTAGCGGGCATATACAATGAGCAGTTCTTC. It encodes CASRQLAGIYNEQFF.

The chain uses TRBV10-3 and TRBJ2-7; 8 nucleotides line up with TRBD1. Trimming removed 0 bases from V and 1 base from J; junction bases left unmatched: 2. The germline V gene has CDR1 ENHRY and CDR2 SYGVKD. The length of the CDR3 is 15 residues. The CDR3 region has the DNA TGTGCCATCAGTGAGTCTGGACAGGGTTCCTACGAGCAGTACTTC. Translating it yields CAISESGQGSYEQYF.

The chain joins TRBV12-5 to TRBJ2-1, with 7 nucleotides matching TRBD1. This CDR3 spans 15 amino acids. Germline V gene lookup returns CDR1 LGHNT and CDR2 FRNRAP. V shed 3 bases, J shed 0 bases, and the junction held 2 bases outside the gene matches. CDR3 coding DNA: TGTGCTAGTGGTTTAGGGACAGCCTCCTACAATGAGCAGTTCTTC. Translated: CASGLGTASYNEQFF.

The chain carries TRBV14 and TRBJ2-4; D gene uncertain. This CDR3 region has 18 residues. The V gene's germline CDR1 is SGHDN and CDR2 FVKESK. V was clipped by 1 base and J by 0 bases, with 16 bases between them. The DNA of the CDR3 is TGTGCCAGCAGCCAAGTTGAGGATTCCCTCCTAGCCAAAAACATTCAGTACTTC. Its translation is CASSQVEDSLLAKNIQYF.

V is TRBV11-2 and J is TRBJ2-2, with TRBD2 matching over 9 bases. This CDR3 has 17 residues. The germline V gene has CDR1 SGHAT and CDR2 FQNNGV. Trimming cost V 4 bases and J 3 bases; bases outside gene matches: 9. This CDR3 is CASSYLLAGGDTGELFF. The DNA of the CDR3 is TGTGCCAGCAGCTACCTCCTGGCGGGGGGGGACACCGGGGAGCTGTTTTTT.

This clone has only one observation. J is TRBJ2-7 and V is TRBV5-5; TRBD2 agrees at 12 bases. The V segment lost 1 base and the J segment 5 bases; nucleotides outside the gene matches: 10. CDR3 size: 17 residues. The germline V gene encodes CDR1 SGHKS and CDR2 YYEKEE (reference sequence). DNA of the CDR3: TGTGCCAGCAGCTTGTTGGCTAGCGGGAGGGCCATCGACGAGCAGTACTTC. Amino acid sequence: CASSLLASGRAIDEQYF.

This sequence joins TRBV30 and TRBJ2-5; TRBD1 matches 9 bases. The CDR3 consists of 15 residues. Trimming removed 3 bases from V and 7 bases from J; junction bases left unmatched: 12. In germline, CDR1 is GTSNPN, CDR2 SVGIG (reference sequence). The CDR3 coding sequence is TGTGCCTGGAGGATCTTAGGACAGGGGTTGGCGACCCAGTACTTC. Protein sequence: CAWRILGQGLATQYF.

This sequence joins TRBV2 and TRBJ2-3; TRBD2 agrees at 7 bases. CDR3 size: 13 residues. Germline V gives CDR1 SNHLY, CDR2 FYNNEI. V lost 4 bases, J lost 6 bases, and 4 bases stayed unmatched. CDR3 residues: CASSGGLVDTQYF. In nucleotides, the CDR3 is TGTGCCAGCAGTGGCGGACTAGTGGATACGCAGTATTTT. Looking up the rest from reference TRBV2 and TRBJ2-3 gives the full variable domain: EPEVTQTPSHQVTQMGQEVILRCVPISNHLYFYWYRQILGQKVEFLVSFYNNEISEKSEIFDDQFSVERPDGSNFTLKIRSTKLEDSAMYFCASSGGLVDTQYFGPGTRLTVL.